The 23 T cell receptor beta chains presented below share a single source sample, sequenced in a study of response to subunit inactivated influenza vaccine. MiXCR, applied by TCRdb to the RT-PCR reads, yields one record per CDR3 protein. Of about 800,000 distinct CDR3 sequences detected, over 20% appear once; the ten largest clones hold roughly 10%. Material: PBMCs from blood, obtained 4 to 6 days after vaccination. The receptors derive from a man in his forties or fifties who received an inactivated influenza vaccine.

The chain combines TRBV7-2 with TRBJ2-3, with 10 positions matching TRBD2. CDR1 SGHTA and CDR2 FQGNSA come from the germline V gene. The CDR3 length is 15 residues. Trimming removed 6 bases from V and 1 base from J; junction bases left unmatched: 4. CDR3 residues: CASRPGTSGTDTQYF. The CDR3 coding sequence is TGTGCCAGCAGACCTGGGACTAGCGGCACAGATACGCAGTATTTT.

The chain has TRBV20-1 and TRBJ2-7; TRBD2 matches 13 bases. This CDR3 spans 17 amino acids. The V segment lost 5 bases and the J segment 0 bases; nucleotides outside the gene matches: 10. Per germline, CDR1 DFQATT and CDR2 SNEGSKA (reference sequence). CDR3 in DNA: TGCAGTGCTGCGACTAGCGGGGGGACCGATTACTCCTACGAGCAGTACTTC. It translates to CSAATSGGTDYSYEQYF.

The chain employs TRBV10-3 and TRBJ1-3; D gene ambiguous. This CDR3 is 15 amino acids long. Trimming left V 10 bases short and J 0 bases short, with 16 bases between. Germline V gene sequence: CDR1 ENHRY, CDR2 SYGVKD. The CDR3 reads CATAADMSSGNTIYF. The CDR3, as DNA: TGTGCCACGGCGGCCGACATGAGCTCTGGAAACACCATATATTTT.

This sequence joins TRBV29-1 and TRBJ2-2; 8 bases are a match to TRBD2. Trimming removed 1 base from V and 3 bases from J; junction bases left unmatched: 7. CDR1 and CDR2 (germline): SQVTM, ANQGSEA. The CDR3 totals 16 residues. The CDR3 sequence is CSVEAGREVDTGELFF. The CDR3 DNA follows: TGCAGCGTTGAAGCCGGGCGGGAGGTCGACACCGGGGAGCTGTTTTTT.

V and J are TRBV30 and TRBJ1-5; D is unclear. CDR1 is GTSNPN and CDR2 is SVGIG in the germline V gene (reference sequence). Trimming left V 1 base short and J 3 bases short, with 7 bases between. The CDR3 runs 13 residues. The CDR3 coding sequence is TGTGCCTGGAGTGAAGAACTCAATCAGCCCCAGCATTTT. This sequence encodes CAWSEELNQPQHF. The full variable domain, rest sourced from reference TRBV30 and TRBJ1-5, is SQTIHQWPATLVQPVGSPLSLECTVEGTSNPNLYWYRQAAGRGLQLLFYSVGIGQISSEVPQNLSASRPQDRQFILSSKKLLLSDSGFYLCAWSEELNQPQHFGDGTRLSIL.

This chain connects TRBV6-2 or TRBV6-3 to TRBJ2-7; 8 nucleotides align to TRBD1. This CDR3 is 17 amino acids long. V shed 5 bases and J 0 bases; nucleotides not matched to a gene: 12. The germline CDR1 and CDR2 sequences are MNHEY and SVGEGT. In DNA, the CDR3 is TGTGCCAGCAGTACCAGGGGGCCCGGGCCTAACTCCTACGAGCAGTACTTC. Amino acid sequence: CASSTRGPGPNSYEQYF.

This clonotype was counted only a few times. The chain uses TRBV7-2 and TRBJ2-1; no clear D. Trimming took off 5 bases at V and 4 bases at J, with 15 bases between the two ends. Germline CDR1 SGHTA, CDR2 FQGNSA. CDR3 length equals 15 residues. The CDR3 is CASSPRSLGYNEQFF. CDR3 DNA sequence: TGTGCCAGCAGCCCCAGGAGTCTGGGGTACAATGAGCAGTTCTTC. Supplemented by reference TRBV7-2 and TRBJ2-1, the full variable domain reads GAGVSQSPSNKVTEKGKDVELRCDPISGHTALYWYRQSLGQGLEFLIYFQGNSAPDKSGLPSDRFSAERTGGSVSTLTIQRTQQEDSAVYLCASSPRSLGYNEQFFGPGTRLTVL.

This clonotype was seen more than once but under ten times. This chain links TRBV9 with TRBJ2-7; possible D gene TRBD1, 7 bases. Germline-derived CDR1 and CDR2 are SGDLS and YYNGEE. The CDR3 covers 16 residues. V gave up 4 bases and J gave up 6 bases, with 23 bases separating them. The CDR3, as DNA: TGTGCCAGCAGCAAGGAGGGAAGGAGGGGGCTAAGCGAGCAGTACTTC. Translation: CASSKEGRRGLSEQYF.

The sample holds one count of this clonotype. The CDR3 DNA follows: TGTGCCAGCAGCTTCGGGCTAGTTGGCGAGCAGTACTTC. It is translated as CASSFGLVGEQYF. This chain connects TRBV11-2 to TRBJ2-7; D not resolved. Trimming took off 3 bases at V and 6 bases at J, with 12 bases between the two ends. The V gene's germline CDR1 is SGHAT and CDR2 FQNNGV. The CDR3 is 13 residues long.

V gene TRBV28 combines with J gene TRBJ2-3, with D possibly called TRBD1 or TRBD2 (5 bases each). CDR1 and CDR2 from the germline V gene are MDHEN and SYDVKM. Trimming pared 4 bases from V and 2 bases from J, leaving 7 bases between. The CDR3 has 13 residues. CDR3 coding DNA: TGTGCCAGCAGTTGGGGGAACACAGATACGCAGTATTTT. Translation: CASSWGNTDTQYF.

This clonotype was recorded a few times. The V call is TRBV7-3, the J call TRBJ1-1, with D possibly TRBD1 on 5 matching bases. The germline V gene has CDR1 SGHTA and CDR2 FQGTGA. This CDR3 has 13 residues. With 5 bases removed from V and 0 bases from J, the gap between germline ends came to 7 bases. The CDR3 sequence: CASSVQVNTEAFF. CDR3 sequence (DNA): TGTGCCAGCAGCGTACAGGTGAACACTGAAGCTTTCTTT.

In this sample, this clonotype turned up a few times. The chain joins TRBV4-2 to TRBJ2-2; D call uncertain. The V end was cut by 3 bases, the J end by 0 bases, with 14 bases between. The CDR3 length is 17 residues. The germline V gene has CDR1 LGHNA and CDR2 YNFKEQ. CDR3 in DNA: TGTGCCAGCAGCCAGAGAGCAGAACTAACGAACACCGGGGAGCTGTTTTTT. It is translated as CASSQRAELTNTGELFF.

The chain is built from TRBV5-1 and TRBJ1-2; 8 bases align to TRBD1. Germline loops: CDR1 SGHRS, CDR2 YFSETQ. Trimming at V came to 3 bases and at J to 1 base, leaving 11 bases not matched to a gene. The CDR3 totals 17 residues. The DNA for the CDR3 is TGCGCCAGCAGCTCCTGGACAGGGACGACGATTAACTATGGCTACACCTTC. Translated: CASSSWTGTTINYGYTF.

To note about this clonotype: At one of its ends the junction is not consistent with the germline gene, which may arise from a read error. The chain carries TRBV12-3 or TRBV12-4 and TRBJ2-7, with 10 nucleotides matching TRBD2. The CDR3 length is 15 residues. The DNA of the CDR3 is TGTGCCAGCAGGCGACAGCGGGGGGGCCTCCACGAGCAGAACTTC. Protein sequence: CASRRQRGGLHEQNF.

This clonotype was counted at least ten times. V gene TRBV20-1 combines with J gene TRBJ2-7; D is perhaps TRBD1 or TRBD2 (6 bases each). This CDR3 contains 12 residues. V was pared by 3 bases and J by 6 bases, with 12 bases between. Germline CDR1 is DFQATT and CDR2 is SNEGSKA (reference sequence). CDR3 sequence (DNA): TGCAGTGCTAGGGTCAAGGGGGGCGAGCAGTACTTC. It yields the protein CSARVKGGEQYF.

This clonotype was seen a handful of times. The DNA of the CDR3 is TGTGCCAGCAGCCGCGACAGGGCGGATGGCTACACCTTC. It yields the protein CASSRDRADGYTF. The chain employs TRBV6-2 or TRBV6-3 and TRBJ1-2, with 7 positions matching TRBD1. This CDR3 is 13 amino acids long. Germline V gene sequence: CDR1 MNHEY, CDR2 SVGEGT. The V and J ends lost 6 bases and 6 bases, in that order; junction bases with no gene match: 7.

Worth noting for this clonotype: One end of the junction varies from germline; a read error may be responsible. V is TRBV11-1 and J is TRBJ2-1, with 14 positions matching TRBD2. CDR3 length: 14 residues. The germline V gene encodes CDR1 SGHAT and CDR2 FQDESV (reference sequence). The CDR3 is CASSLDGTSGSPLF. The CDR3 nucleotides read TGTGCCAGCAGCTTAGATGGGACTAGCGGGAGCCCGCTCTTC.

The genes are TRBV5-1 and TRBJ2-5; D might be TRBD1 or TRBD2, each matching 6 bases. The length of the CDR3 is 15 residues. CDR1 and CDR2 (germline): SGHRS, YFSETQ. Deletions cut 4 bases from V and 2 bases from J, with 15 bases between. This chain's CDR3 is CASSAGQNRQETQYF. CDR3 sequence (DNA): TGCGCCAGCAGCGCGGGACAAAATAGACAAGAGACCCAGTACTTC.

This clonotype was seen only a few times. A read error may account for a junction end that differs from germline. The CDR3 sequence: CASSFDTTGTEELFF. CDR3 sequence (DNA): TGTGCCAGCAGTTTCGACACGACGGGGACCGAGGAGCTGTTTTTT. The chain couples TRBV6-5 to TRBJ2-2, with D possibly being TRBD1 or TRBD2 (5 bases each). This CDR3 has 15 amino acids. CDR1 MNHEY and CDR2 SVGAGI come from the germline V gene.

This clonotype was picked up a small number of times. The V gene is TRBV5-6, the J gene TRBJ1-2, with 7 bases matching TRBD1. V shed 0 bases, J shed 8 bases, and the junction held 4 bases outside the gene matches. CDR1 is SGHDT and CDR2 is YYEEEE in the germline V gene. The CDR3 covers 13 residues. The CDR3 bases are TGTGCCAGCAGCTTGGCGGGACAGTCCGGCTACACCTTC. Translated: CASSLAGQSGYTF.

The chain combines TRBV12-3 or TRBV12-4 with TRBJ2-3, with a tentative D call TRBD1 (6 bases). The CDR3 runs 15 residues. V was trimmed by 3 bases and J by 4 bases, leaving 14 bases between them. The CDR3: CASSFQQGTPDTQYF. The CDR3 DNA sequence: TGTGCCAGCAGTTTCCAACAGGGAACCCCAGATACGCAGTATTTT.

This sequence joins TRBV27 and TRBJ2-7; D gene ambiguous. V was pared by 6 bases and J by 1 base, with 10 bases between. The CDR3 sequence is 13 residues long. CDR1 is MNHEY, CDR2 SMNVEV, per germline (reference sequence). CDR3 coding DNA: TGTGCCAGCAGCTTCCAGGTTTCCTACGAGCAGTACTTC. It specifies CASSFQVSYEQYF.

This clonotype came up a few times. The chain couples TRBV10-3 to TRBJ2-7; D is perhaps TRBD2 (5 bases). The CDR3 has 11 residues. V dropped 6 bases and J dropped 5 bases, with 8 bases sitting between them. The germline gives CDR1 ENHRY, CDR2 SYGVKD. The CDR3 is CAISSLDEQYF. In DNA, the CDR3 is TGTGCCATCAGCTCACTAGACGAGCAGTACTTC.